Below, one TCR beta chain is given with its context. The data were produced by immunoSEQ multiplex PCR, yet TCRdb's version contains in-frame clones alone and is incomplete. This sample has about 180,000 clones, with 86% found just once. The CDR3 covers 17 residues. Germline V gene lookup returns CDR1 MDHEN and CDR2 SYDVKM. Trimming removed 7 bases from V and 8 bases from J; junction bases left unmatched: 16. The data stem from a study of blood T cell repertoires in COVID-19. Study-wide context: Sources were T cells, B-cell-depleted T cells, or PBMCs; the material itself was cDNA or gDNA.

Adults between about 18 and 95 years of age took part from 24 US areas. Two consecutive negative NP/OP PCR tests, clearance, or resolved symptoms defined Cohort 3 recovery. This TCR came from a woman between 25 and 40 years old who had recovered from COVID-19. The chain uses TRBV28 and TRBJ2-1, with 11 bases identical to TRBD2. Sequencing was performed on PBMCs or T cells enriched from blood (not recorded which). The CDR3 coding sequence is TGTGCCAGCACCGATACCCATCGGACTAGCGGGTTCCATGAGCAGTTCTTC. This codes for CASTDTHRTSGFHEQFF.